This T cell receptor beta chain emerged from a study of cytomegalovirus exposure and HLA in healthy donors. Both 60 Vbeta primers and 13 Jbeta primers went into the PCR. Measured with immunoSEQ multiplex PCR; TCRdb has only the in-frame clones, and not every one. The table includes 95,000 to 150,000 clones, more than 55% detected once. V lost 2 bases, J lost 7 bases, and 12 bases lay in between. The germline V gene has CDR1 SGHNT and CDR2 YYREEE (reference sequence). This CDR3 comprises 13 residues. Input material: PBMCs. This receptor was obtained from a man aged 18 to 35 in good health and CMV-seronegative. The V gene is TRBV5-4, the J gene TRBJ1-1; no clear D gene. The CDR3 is CASSLSRADEAFF. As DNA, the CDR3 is TGTGCCAGCAGCTTATCCCGAGCTGATGAAGCTTTCTTT.